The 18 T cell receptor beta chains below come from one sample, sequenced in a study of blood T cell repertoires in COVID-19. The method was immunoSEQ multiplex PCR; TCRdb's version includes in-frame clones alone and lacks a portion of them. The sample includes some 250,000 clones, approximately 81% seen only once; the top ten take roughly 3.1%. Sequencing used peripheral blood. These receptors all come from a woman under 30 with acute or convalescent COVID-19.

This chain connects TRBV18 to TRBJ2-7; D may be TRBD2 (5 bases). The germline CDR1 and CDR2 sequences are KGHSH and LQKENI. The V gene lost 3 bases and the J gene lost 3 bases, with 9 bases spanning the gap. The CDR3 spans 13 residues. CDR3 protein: CASSPDSLYEQYF. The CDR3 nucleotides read TGTGCCAGCTCACCGGACTCGCTCTACGAGCAGTACTTC.

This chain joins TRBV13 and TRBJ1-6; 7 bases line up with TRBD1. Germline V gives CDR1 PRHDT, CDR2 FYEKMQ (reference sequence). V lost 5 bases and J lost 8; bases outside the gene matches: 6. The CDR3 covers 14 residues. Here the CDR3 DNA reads TGTGCCAGCAGCCCCCGACAGGGCGATTCACCCCTCCACTTT. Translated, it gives CASSPRQGDSPLHF.

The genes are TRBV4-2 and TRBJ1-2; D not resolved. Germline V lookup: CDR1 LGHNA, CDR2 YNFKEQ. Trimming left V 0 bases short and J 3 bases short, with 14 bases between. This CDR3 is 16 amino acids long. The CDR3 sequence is CASSQESRSRDYGYTF. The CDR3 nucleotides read TGTGCCAGCAGCCAAGAGAGCAGGTCGCGGGACTATGGCTACACCTTC.

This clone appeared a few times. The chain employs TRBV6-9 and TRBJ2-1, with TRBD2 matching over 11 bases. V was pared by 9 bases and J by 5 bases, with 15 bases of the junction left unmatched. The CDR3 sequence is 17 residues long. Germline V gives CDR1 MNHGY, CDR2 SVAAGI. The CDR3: CARALRGSGREHNEQFF. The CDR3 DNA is TGTGCCAGGGCTTTGAGGGGTAGCGGGAGGGAACACAATGAGCAGTTCTTC.

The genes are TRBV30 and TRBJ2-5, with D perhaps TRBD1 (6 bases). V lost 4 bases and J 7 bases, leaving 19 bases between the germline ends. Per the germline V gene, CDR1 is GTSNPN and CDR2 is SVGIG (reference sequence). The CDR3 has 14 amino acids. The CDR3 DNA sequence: TGTGCCTGGAAGTGGTCAGCCCCCAGGGGGACCCAGTACTTC. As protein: CAWKWSAPRGTQYF.

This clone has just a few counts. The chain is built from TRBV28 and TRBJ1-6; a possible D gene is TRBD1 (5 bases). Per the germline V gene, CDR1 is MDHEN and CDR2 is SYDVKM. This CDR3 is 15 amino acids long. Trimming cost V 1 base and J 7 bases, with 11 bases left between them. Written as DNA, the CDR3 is TGTGCCAGCAGTTTATCAGGGCTAGGAAATTCACCCCTCCACTTT. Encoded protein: CASSLSGLGNSPLHF.

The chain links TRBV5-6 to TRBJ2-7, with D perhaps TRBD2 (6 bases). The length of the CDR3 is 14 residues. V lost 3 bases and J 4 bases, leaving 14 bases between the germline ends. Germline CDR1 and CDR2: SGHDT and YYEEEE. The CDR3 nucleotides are TGTGCCAGCAGCTCCGCATTAGCGGAATACGAGCAGTACTTC. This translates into CASSSALAEYEQYF.

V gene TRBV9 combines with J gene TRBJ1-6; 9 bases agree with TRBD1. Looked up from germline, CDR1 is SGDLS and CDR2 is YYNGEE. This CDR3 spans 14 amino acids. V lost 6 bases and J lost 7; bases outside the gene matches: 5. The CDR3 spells CASNLGQGNSPLHF. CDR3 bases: TGTGCCAGCAACCTAGGACAGGGGAATTCACCCCTCCACTTT.

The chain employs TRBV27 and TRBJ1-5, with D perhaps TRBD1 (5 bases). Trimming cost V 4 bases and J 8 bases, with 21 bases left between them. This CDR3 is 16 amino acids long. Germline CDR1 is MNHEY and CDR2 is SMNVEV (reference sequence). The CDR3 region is CASSSLTGNWKKPQHF. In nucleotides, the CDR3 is TGTGCCAGCAGTTCCTTAACAGGCAACTGGAAGAAGCCCCAGCATTTT.

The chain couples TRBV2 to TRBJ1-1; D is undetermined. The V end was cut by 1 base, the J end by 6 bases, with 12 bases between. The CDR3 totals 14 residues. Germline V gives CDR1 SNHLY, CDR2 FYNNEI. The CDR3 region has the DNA TGTGCCAGCAGTGAAGGGGGAGAGGAAGCTGAAGCTTTCTTT. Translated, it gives CASSEGGEEAEAFF.

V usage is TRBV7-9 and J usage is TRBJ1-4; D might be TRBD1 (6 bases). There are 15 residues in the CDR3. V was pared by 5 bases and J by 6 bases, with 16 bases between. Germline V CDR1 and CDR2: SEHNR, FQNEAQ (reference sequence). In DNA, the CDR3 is TGTGCCAGCAGCCCGCGGACAGAGAGCCATGAAAAACTGTTTTTT. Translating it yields CASSPRTESHEKLFF.

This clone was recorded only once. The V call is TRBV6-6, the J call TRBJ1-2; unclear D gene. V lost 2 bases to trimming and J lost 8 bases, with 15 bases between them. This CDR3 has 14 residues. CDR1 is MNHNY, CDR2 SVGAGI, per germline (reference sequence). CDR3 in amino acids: CASSYRGRSGGYTF. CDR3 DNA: TGTGCCAGCAGTTACCGCGGTCGGAGCGGGGGCTACACCTTC.

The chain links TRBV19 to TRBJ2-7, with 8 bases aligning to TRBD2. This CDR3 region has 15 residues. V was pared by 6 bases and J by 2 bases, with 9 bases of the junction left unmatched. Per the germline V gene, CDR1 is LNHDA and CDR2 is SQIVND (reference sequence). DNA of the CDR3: TGTGCCAGTAGGGTGGGTACTAGCGGCGCCTACGAGCAGTACTTC. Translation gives CASRVGTSGAYEQYF.

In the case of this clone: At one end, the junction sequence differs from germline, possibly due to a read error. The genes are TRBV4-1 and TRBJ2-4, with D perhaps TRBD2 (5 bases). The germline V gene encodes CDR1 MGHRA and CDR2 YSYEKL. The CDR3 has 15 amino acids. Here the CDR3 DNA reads TGCGCCAGCAGCCAAGAGGCTAGCACGGCCCGCGGCTTTAACTTC. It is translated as CASSQEASTARGFNF.

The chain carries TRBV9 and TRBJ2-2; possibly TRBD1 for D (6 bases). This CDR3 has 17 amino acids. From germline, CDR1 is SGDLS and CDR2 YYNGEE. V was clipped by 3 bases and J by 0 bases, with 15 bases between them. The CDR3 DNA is TGTGCCAGCAGCGGCCTTACAGGGCCACCGAACACCGGGGAGCTGTTTTTT. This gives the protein CASSGLTGPPNTGELFF.

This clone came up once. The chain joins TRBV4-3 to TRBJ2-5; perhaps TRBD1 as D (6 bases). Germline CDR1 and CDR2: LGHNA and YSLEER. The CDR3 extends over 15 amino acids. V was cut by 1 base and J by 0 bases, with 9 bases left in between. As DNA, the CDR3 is TGCGCCAGCAGCCAAGGCCAGGGGTACCAAGAGACCCAGTACTTC. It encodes CASSQGQGYQETQYF.

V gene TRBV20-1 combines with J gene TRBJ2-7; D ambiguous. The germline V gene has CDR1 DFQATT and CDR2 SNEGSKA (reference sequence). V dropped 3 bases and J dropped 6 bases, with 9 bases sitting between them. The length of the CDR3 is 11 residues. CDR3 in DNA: TGCAGTGCTAGGCGTAGTACCGAGCAGTACTTC. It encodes CSARRSTEQYF.

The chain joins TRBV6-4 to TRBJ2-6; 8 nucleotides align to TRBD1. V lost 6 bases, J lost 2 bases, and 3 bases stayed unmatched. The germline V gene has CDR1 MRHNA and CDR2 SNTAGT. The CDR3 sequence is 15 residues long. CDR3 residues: CASSAQGAGANVLTF. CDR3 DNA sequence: TGTGCCAGCAGCGCACAGGGGGCTGGGGCCAACGTCCTGACTTTC.